Reported below is one T cell receptor beta chain. The antigen is not known. This sample was taken from a study of blood T cells in healthy people across ages. Study context: When template switching was applied, about one barcoded beta molecule was captured per two T cells.

General study points: Estimates of total diversity, which came from one million sequenced T cells, were considered to be underestimates.

Combining a sample-barcoded 5' primer with a J-beta primer mix, a second PCR ran for roughly 6 to 12 cycles. From the 5' RACE reads, TCRdb called clonotypes with MiXCR, one entry per CDR3 protein. The sample has about 1.8 million distinct CDR3 sequences, roughly 52% seen once; the top ten hold roughly 2.1%. The sequence was collected from a woman aged 35 to 49 in good health. The sample taken for sequencing was blood.

In DNA form, the CDR3 reads TGTGCCAGCAGTTACGCCGACACACGGCGGGAGCAGTACTTC. Translating it yields CASSYADTRREQYF. The chain is built from TRBV6-2 or TRBV6-3 and TRBJ2-5; TRBD2 matches at 7 bases. The CDR3 spans 14 residues. With 2 bases clipped from V and 11 bases from J, the junction kept 11 bases outside the gene matches. Germline CDR1 reads MNHEY; CDR2 reads SVGEGT.